These 21 T cell receptor beta chains came from one sample sequenced in a study of regulatory T cells in long-lasting Graves disease. Time point meaning: newly diagnosed GD, antithyroid drugs for less than 3 months. With RNA extracted from PBMCs as input, the TCR library was made. For TCR beta, libraries came from iRepertoire HTBI primers and Arm-PCR of CDR3 regions. TCRdb passed the multiplex PCR reads through MiXCR, listing each CDR3 protein once. The profile shows some 400,000 distinct CDR3 sequences, just under 15% of them singletons. These data also featured in a second study, about T cells in Graves' hyperthyroidism and ophthalmopathy.

The specimen comprised peripheral blood mononuclear cells (PBMCs), sampled at new diagnosis, from a patient treated with antithyroid drugs. The receptors were gathered from a woman aged 30 to 39 with Graves disease.

In its sample, this clonotype was seen many times. V and J are TRBV20-1 and TRBJ1-1, with TRBD1 matching over 10 bases. The germline V gene encodes CDR1 DFQATT and CDR2 SNEGSKA (reference sequence). This CDR3 is built from 12 residues. Trimming removed 3 bases from V and 8 bases from J; junction bases left unmatched: 3. CDR3 amino acids: CSARRQGAEAFF. For the CDR3, the DNA is TGCAGTGCTAGGAGACAGGGGGCGGAAGCTTTCTTT.

This clonotype was seen at least ten times. The J gene is TRBJ2-1, the V gene TRBV14; D not resolved. This CDR3 spans 13 amino acids. Germline CDR1 reads SGHDN; CDR2 reads FVKESK. Trimming pared 1 base from V and 1 base from J, leaving 2 bases between. DNA of the CDR3: TGTGCCAGCAGCCAAGCTTCCTACAATGAGCAGTTCTTC. Residues: CASSQASYNEQFF.

The V and J genes are TRBV6-2 or TRBV6-3 and TRBJ1-2; D perhaps matches TRBD1 (5 bases). The CDR3 consists of 13 residues. The V gene's germline CDR1 is MNHEY and CDR2 SVGEGT. Trimming left V 5 bases short and J 4 bases short, with 11 bases between. CDR3 amino acids: CASSARTTYGYTF. CDR3 nucleotide sequence: TGTGCCAGCAGTGCCCGGACAACCTATGGCTACACCTTC.

Many counts were recorded for this clonotype. J is TRBJ2-1 and V is TRBV2; 9 bases agree with TRBD1. The CDR3 has 15 residues. The germline V gene encodes CDR1 SNHLY and CDR2 FYNNEI. Trimming removed 6 bases from V and 0 bases from J; junction bases left unmatched: 3. CDR3 coding DNA: TGTGCCAGCAGGGCGGGACAGGGCTCCTACAATGAGCAGTTCTTC. Translated: CASRAGQGSYNEQFF.

This clonotype was found a few times. The rearrangement links TRBV30 to TRBJ1-1; D perhaps matches TRBD1 (6 bases). V was shortened by 3 bases and J by 7 bases, with 15 bases between the two germline ends. Per germline, CDR1 GTSNPN and CDR2 SVGIG (reference sequence). This CDR3 has 13 residues. The CDR3 DNA reads as TGTGCCTGGAGCCCTAGAGACAGGAATGAAGCTTTCTTT. Amino acid sequence: CAWSPRDRNEAFF.

This clonotype was counted a single time. The chain links TRBV16 to TRBJ2-7; perhaps D is TRBD1 or TRBD2 (5 bases each). The length of the CDR3 is 14 residues. The V gene's germline CDR1 is KGHSY and CDR2 FQNENV. Trimming left V 3 bases short and J 5 bases short, with 14 bases between. CDR3 sequence reads: CASSHPPGGDEQYF. The CDR3 DNA follows: TGTGCCAGCAGCCATCCTCCTGGGGGAGACGAGCAGTACTTC.

The table lists this clonotype with many counts. One end of the junction does not line up with germline, which may come from a read error. J is TRBJ1-2 and V is TRBV6-1; a possible D gene is TRBD1 (6 bases). CDR1 MNHNS and CDR2 SASEGT come from the germline V gene. This CDR3 spans 18 amino acids. The CDR3 reads CASSKAGQTEIVLLGYTF. CDR3 bases: TGTGCCAGCAGTAAAGCCGGACAGACGGAGATAGTTCTGCTCGGCTACACCTTC.

The chain couples TRBV4-2 to TRBJ2-2; D ambiguous. V lost 4 bases, J lost 4 bases, and 7 bases lay in between. CDR1 is LGHNA, CDR2 YNFKEQ, per germline. The CDR3 has 13 residues. CDR3 residues: CASSRIGTGELFF. In DNA form, the CDR3 reads TGTGCCAGCAGCCGGATAGGCACCGGGGAGCTGTTTTTT.

This clonotype was detected many times. This sequence joins TRBV11-2 and TRBJ2-1; D call uncertain. The CDR3 totals 13 residues. Germline V gene sequence: CDR1 SGHAT, CDR2 FQNNGV. The V gene lost 6 bases and the J gene lost 0 bases, with 6 bases spanning the gap. The chain's CDR3 is CASRTHSYNEQFF. CDR3 coding DNA: TGTGCCAGCAGGACTCACTCCTACAATGAGCAGTTCTTC.

This clonotype came up many times. The gene calls are TRBV7-2 and TRBJ2-1, with 15 bases identical to TRBD2. J was trimmed by 4 bases and V by 8 bases; bases with no gene match: 9. This CDR3 contains 17 residues. Per germline, CDR1 SGHTA and CDR2 FQGNSA. The CDR3 DNA sequence: TGTGCCAGCCGGGGACTAGCGGGAGGCGAAGGGTACAATGAGCAGTTCTTC. Encoded protein: CASRGLAGGEGYNEQFF.

This clonotype was found many times. The V gene is TRBV20-1, the J gene TRBJ2-7; TRBD2 is a possible D gene (6 bases). V gave up 6 bases and J gave up 2 bases, with 14 bases separating them. Germline assignment: CDR1 DFQATT and CDR2 SNEGSKA (reference sequence). The CDR3 consists of 13 residues. The CDR3 nucleotides read TGCAGTGCACACGCGGGACCAACCTACGAGCAGTACTTC. Amino acid sequence: CSAHAGPTYEQYF.

This clonotype occurred many times. The V call is TRBV11-3, the J call TRBJ2-1, with D unclear. V was cut by 5 bases and J by 5 bases, with 16 bases left in between. Germline V gives CDR1 SGHNT, CDR2 YENEEA. This CDR3 has 15 residues. CDR3 in DNA: TGTGCCAGCAGCGCACCCCGGTCGCGTCACAATGAGCAGTTCTTC. This translates into CASSAPRSRHNEQFF.

The chain links TRBV9 to TRBJ2-3, with a tentative D call TRBD2 (6 bases). CDR1 and CDR2 (germline): SGDLS, YYNGEE. CDR3 length: 15 amino acids. Trimming pared 0 bases from V and 2 bases from J, leaving 10 bases between. The CDR3 spells CASSVGRGTTDTQYF. Here the CDR3 DNA reads TGTGCCAGCAGCGTAGGGCGCGGGACCACAGATACGCAGTATTTT.

In this sample, this clonotype turned up a few times. This chain links TRBV12-3 or TRBV12-4 with TRBJ1-4; 9 nucleotides agree with TRBD1. V gave up 2 bases and J gave up 8 bases; unmatched junction bases: 9. CDR3 length: 16 amino acids. This CDR3 reads CASSLTGGGGREKLFF. CDR3 DNA: TGTGCCAGCAGTTTAACAGGGGGCGGTGGTCGGGAAAAACTGTTTTTT.

A remark on this clonotype: No conserved phenylalanine or tryptophan ends this CDR3, so it is likely a read error. This chain connects TRBV5-1 to TRBJ2-1; D may be TRBD2 (6 bases). Deletions cut 0 bases from V and 2 bases from J, with 9 bases between. Looked up from germline, CDR1 is SGHRS and CDR2 is YFSETQ. This CDR3 region has 15 residues. The CDR3 is CASSLGSGAYNEQFL. Written as DNA, the CDR3 is TGCGCCAGCAGCTTGGGTAGCGGAGCCTACAATGAGCAGTTCCTC.

This sequence joins TRBV5-1 and TRBJ2-7; D uncertain. Trimming pared 6 bases from V and 3 bases from J, leaving 4 bases between. The CDR3 runs 10 residues. The V gene's germline CDR1 is SGHRS and CDR2 YFSETQ. In DNA form, the CDR3 reads TGCGCCAGCAAGGTCTACGAGCAGTACTTC. It yields the protein CASKVYEQYF.

This clonotype was found many times. This chain connects TRBV20-1 to TRBJ2-7, with D perhaps TRBD2 (5 bases). The CDR3 is 12 residues long. V was trimmed by 4 bases and J by 5 bases, leaving 12 bases between them. The germline V gene has CDR1 DFQATT and CDR2 SNEGSKA (reference sequence). CDR3 bases: TGCAGTGCTAACAAAGCGGCGAACGAGCAGTACTTC. Its translation: CSANKAANEQYF.

The chain links TRBV24-1 to TRBJ2-3; 10 bases fit TRBD2. After removal of 3 bases from V and 4 bases from J, the junction contained 9 bases not matched to a gene. The germline CDR1 and CDR2 sequences are KGHDR and SFDVKD. CDR3 length: 17 amino acids. The CDR3 spells CATSDPELAGKADTQYF. As DNA, the CDR3 is TGTGCCACCAGTGATCCTGAACTAGCGGGGAAAGCAGATACGCAGTATTTT.

This clonotype was detected ten times or more. The V call is TRBV13, the J call TRBJ2-3; 7 nucleotides line up with TRBD1. CDR3 length: 17 residues. V lost 2 bases, J lost 0 bases, and 8 bases stayed unmatched. Germline V lookup: CDR1 PRHDT, CDR2 FYEKMQ (reference sequence). The CDR3 bases are TGTGCCAGCAGCTTATCCTCCGAGACAGGGAGCACAGATACGCAGTATTTT. This codes for CASSLSSETGSTDTQYF.

This clonotype has just one count. The V gene is TRBV5-1, the J gene TRBJ2-6; D not resolved. The CDR3 spans 15 residues. Trimming took off 1 base at V and 4 bases at J, with 9 bases between the two ends. Germline V lookup: CDR1 SGHRS, CDR2 YFSETQ. CDR3 sequence reads: CASSLKGTGANVLTF. As DNA, the CDR3 is TGCGCCAGCAGCTTGAAGGGAACCGGGGCCAACGTCCTGACTTTC. Looking up the rest from reference TRBV5-1 and TRBJ2-6 gives the full variable domain: KAGVTQTPRYLIKTRGQQVTLSCSPISGHRSVSWYQQTPGQGLQFLFEYFSETQRNKGNFPGRFSGRQFSNSRSEMNVSTLELGDSALYLCASSLKGTGANVLTFGAGSRLTVL.

In DNA form, the CDR3 reads TGCGCCAGCAGCCCTGGACTAGCGTCAGATACGCAGTATTTT. Translation: CASSPGLASDTQYF. This chain uses TRBV5-1 with TRBJ2-3; 9 bases match TRBD2. The germline V gene encodes CDR1 SGHRS and CDR2 YFSETQ. V gave up 4 bases and J gave up 4 bases; unmatched junction bases: 4. CDR3 length equals 14 residues.